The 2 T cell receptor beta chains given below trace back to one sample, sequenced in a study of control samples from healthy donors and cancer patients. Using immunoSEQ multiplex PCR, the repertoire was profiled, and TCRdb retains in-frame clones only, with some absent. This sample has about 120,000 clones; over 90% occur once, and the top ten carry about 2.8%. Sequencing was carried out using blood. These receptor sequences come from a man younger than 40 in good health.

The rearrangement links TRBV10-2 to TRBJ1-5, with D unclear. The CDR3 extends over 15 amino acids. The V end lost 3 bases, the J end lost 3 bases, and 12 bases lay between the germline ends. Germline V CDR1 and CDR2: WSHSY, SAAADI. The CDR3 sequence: CASSDTGKVNQPQHF. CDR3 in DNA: TGCGCCAGCAGTGATACGGGGAAGGTCAATCAGCCCCAGCATTTT.

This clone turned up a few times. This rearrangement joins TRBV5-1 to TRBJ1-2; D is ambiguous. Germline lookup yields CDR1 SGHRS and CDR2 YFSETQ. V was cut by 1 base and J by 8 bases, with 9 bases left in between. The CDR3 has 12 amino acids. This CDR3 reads CASSLSGRGYTF. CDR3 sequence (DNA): TGCGCCAGCAGCTTGTCTGGGAGGGGCTACACCTTC.